The clone carrying this TCR beta chain came up a few times. The antigen is not known. It was via CD45RO/CCR7/CD25/CD127/CD95/CD27 that CD4+ naive, central memory, regulatory and stem cell-like memory cells were sorted. These data originate in a study of beta chain features in type 1 diabetes. Points from the study as a whole: Shortening that was moderate but significant affected the TCRB CDR3s of Type 1 diabetes patients in all four CD4+ subsets.

Expressed TCRB transcripts were sequenced because the entire RNA isolate underwent reverse transcription. Generated by immunoSEQ multiplex PCR, the TCRdb table keeps only in-frame clones and is missing some. The sample has some 370,000 clones; 9.6% are singletons. This TCR came from a man between 25 and 39 years old with type 1 diabetes. The sample comprised central memory CD4+ T cells from blood.

The CDR3 nucleotides read TGTGCCATCTACCTCGGCCGGCCTAGCTCTGGGGCCAACGTCCTGACTTTC. Protein: CAIYLGRPSSGANVLTF. The V and J genes are TRBV10-3 and TRBJ2-6; the D is unclear. Trimming cost V 8 bases and J 0 bases, with 17 bases left between them. Looked up from germline, CDR1 is ENHRY and CDR2 is SYGVKD. The CDR3 is 17 residues long.